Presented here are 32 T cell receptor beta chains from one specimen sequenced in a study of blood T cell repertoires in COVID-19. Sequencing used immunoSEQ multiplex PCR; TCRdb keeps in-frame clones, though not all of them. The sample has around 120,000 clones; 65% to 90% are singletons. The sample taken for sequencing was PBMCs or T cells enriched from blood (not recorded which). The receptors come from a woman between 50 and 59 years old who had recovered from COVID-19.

The CDR3: CASRPGQGKNSPLHF. The CDR3 DNA reads as TGCGCCAGCAGACCCGGACAGGGAAAAAATTCACCCCTCCACTTT. This chain joins TRBV5-1 and TRBJ1-6; 8 bases agree with TRBD1. Germline CDR1 is SGHRS and CDR2 is YFSETQ. V trimming: 5 bases; J trimming: 7 bases; junction bases outside the gene matches: 8. The CDR3 extends over 15 amino acids.

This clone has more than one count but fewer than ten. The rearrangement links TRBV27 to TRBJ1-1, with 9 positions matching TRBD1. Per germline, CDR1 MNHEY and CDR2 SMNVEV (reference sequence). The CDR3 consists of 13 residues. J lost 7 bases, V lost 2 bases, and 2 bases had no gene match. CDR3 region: CASSLGDRVEAFF. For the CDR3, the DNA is TGTGCCAGCAGTTTAGGGGACAGGGTTGAAGCTTTCTTT.

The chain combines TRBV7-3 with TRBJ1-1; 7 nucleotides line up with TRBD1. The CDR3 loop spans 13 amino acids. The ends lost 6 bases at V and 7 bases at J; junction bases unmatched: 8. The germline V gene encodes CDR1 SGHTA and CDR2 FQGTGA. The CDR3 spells CASRVGQDNEAFF. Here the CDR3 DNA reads TGTGCCAGCAGGGTCGGACAGGACAATGAAGCTTTCTTT.

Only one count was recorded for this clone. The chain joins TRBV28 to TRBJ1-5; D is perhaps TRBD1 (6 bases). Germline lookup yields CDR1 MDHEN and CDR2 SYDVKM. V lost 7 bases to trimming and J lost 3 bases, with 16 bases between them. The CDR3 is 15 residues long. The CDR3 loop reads CASIGVDRHNQPQHF. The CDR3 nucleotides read TGTGCCAGCATTGGCGTGGACAGACACAATCAGCCCCAGCATTTT.

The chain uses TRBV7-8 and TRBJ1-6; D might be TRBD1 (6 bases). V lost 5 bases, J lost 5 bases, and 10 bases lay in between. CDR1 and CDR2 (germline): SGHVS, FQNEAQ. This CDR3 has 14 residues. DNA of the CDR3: TGTGCCAGCAGCATAACAGGGAATAATTCACCCCTCCACTTT. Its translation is CASSITGNNSPLHF.

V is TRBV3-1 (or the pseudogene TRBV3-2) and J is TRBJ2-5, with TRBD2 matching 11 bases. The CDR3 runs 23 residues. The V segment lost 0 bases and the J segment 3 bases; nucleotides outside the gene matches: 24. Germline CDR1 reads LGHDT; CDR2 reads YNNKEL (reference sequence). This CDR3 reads CASSQEVFTSFPGTTSGKETQYF. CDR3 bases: TGTGCCAGCAGCCAAGAAGTGTTTACAAGTTTCCCAGGGACGACTAGCGGGAAAGAGACCCAGTACTTC.

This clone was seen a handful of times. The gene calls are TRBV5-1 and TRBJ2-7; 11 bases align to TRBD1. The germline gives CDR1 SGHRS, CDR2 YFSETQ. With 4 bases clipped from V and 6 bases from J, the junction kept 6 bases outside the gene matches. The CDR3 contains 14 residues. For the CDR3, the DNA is TGCGCCAGCAGCCTGGACAGGGGGCTTGGCGAGCAGTACTTC. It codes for CASSLDRGLGEQYF.

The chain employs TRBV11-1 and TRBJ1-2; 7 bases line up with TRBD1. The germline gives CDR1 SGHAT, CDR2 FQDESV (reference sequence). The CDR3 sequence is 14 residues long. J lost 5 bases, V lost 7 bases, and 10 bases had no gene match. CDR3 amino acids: CASTRTGVEYGYTF. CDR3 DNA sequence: TGTGCCAGCACCCGGACAGGCGTCGAATATGGCTACACCTTC.

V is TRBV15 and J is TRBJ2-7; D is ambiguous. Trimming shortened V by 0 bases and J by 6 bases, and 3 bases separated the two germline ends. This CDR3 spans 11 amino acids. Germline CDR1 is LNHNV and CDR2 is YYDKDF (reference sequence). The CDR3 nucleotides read TGTGCCACCAGCAGAGAGAGCGAGCAGTACTTC. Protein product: CATSRESEQYF.

The CDR3 region has the DNA TGTGCCAGCAGCTTAAGCGGGGCGGCGTGGGAGCAGTACTTC. It translates to CASSLSGAAWEQYF. The chain employs TRBV11-3 and TRBJ2-7; TRBD2 matches 7 bases. The J segment lost 7 bases and the V segment lost 2 bases, leaving 8 bases of the junction unmatched. CDR1 is SGHNT, CDR2 YENEEA, per germline. The length of the CDR3 is 14 residues. Looking up the rest from reference TRBV11-3 and TRBJ2-7 gives the full variable domain: EAGVVQSPRYKIIEKKQPVAFWCNPISGHNTLYWYLQNLGQGPELLIRYENEEAVDDSQLPKDRFSAERLKGVDSTLKIQPAELGDSAVYLCASSLSGAAWEQYFGPGTRLTVT.

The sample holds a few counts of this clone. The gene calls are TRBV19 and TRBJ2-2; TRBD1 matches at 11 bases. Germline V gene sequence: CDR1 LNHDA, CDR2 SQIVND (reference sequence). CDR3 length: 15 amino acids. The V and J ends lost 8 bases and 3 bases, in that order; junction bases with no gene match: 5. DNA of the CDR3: TGTGCCAGTGGACAGGGGGCCCGGGACACCGGGGAGCTGTTTTTT. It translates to CASGQGARDTGELFF.

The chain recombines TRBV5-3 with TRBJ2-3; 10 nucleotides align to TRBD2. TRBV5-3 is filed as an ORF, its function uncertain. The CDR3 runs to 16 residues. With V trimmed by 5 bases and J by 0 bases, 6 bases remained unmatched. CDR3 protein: CARSPPGLASTDTQYF. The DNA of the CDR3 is TGTGCCAGAAGTCCGCCGGGACTAGCGAGCACAGATACGCAGTATTTT.

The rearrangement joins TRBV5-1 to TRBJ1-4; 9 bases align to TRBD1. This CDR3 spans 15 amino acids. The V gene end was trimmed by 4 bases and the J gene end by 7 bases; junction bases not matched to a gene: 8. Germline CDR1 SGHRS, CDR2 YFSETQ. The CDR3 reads CASSTTGGAGEKLFF. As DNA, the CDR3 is TGCGCCAGCAGCACAACAGGGGGCGCCGGTGAAAAACTGTTTTTT. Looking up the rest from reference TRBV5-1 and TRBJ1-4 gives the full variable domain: KAGVTQTPRYLIKTRGQQVTLSCSPISGHRSVSWYQQTPGQGLQFLFEYFSETQRNKGNFPGRFSGRQFSNSRSEMNVSTLELGDSALYLCASSTTGGAGEKLFFGSGTQLSVL.

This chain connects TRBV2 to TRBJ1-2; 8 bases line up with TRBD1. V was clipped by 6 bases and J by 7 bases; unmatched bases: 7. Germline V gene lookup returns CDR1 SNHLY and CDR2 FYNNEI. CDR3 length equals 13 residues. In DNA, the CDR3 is TGTGCCAGCAGCATCGGACAGGGAGGTGGCTACACCTTC. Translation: CASSIGQGGGYTF. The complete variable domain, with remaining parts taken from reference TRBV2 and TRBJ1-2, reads EPEVTQTPSHQVTQMGQEVILRCVPISNHLYFYWYRQILGQKVEFLVSFYNNEISEKSEIFDDQFSVERPDGSNFTLKIRSTKLEDSAMYFCASSIGQGGGYTFGSGTRLTVV.

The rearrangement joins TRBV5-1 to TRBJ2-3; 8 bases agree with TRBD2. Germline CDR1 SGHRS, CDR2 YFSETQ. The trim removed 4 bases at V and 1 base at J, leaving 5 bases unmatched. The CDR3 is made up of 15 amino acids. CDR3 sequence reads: CASSGISGGTDTQYF. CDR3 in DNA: TGCGCCAGCAGCGGCATTAGCGGGGGCACAGATACGCAGTATTTT. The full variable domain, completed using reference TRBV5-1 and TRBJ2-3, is KAGVTQTPRYLIKTRGQQVTLSCSPISGHRSVSWYQQTPGQGLQFLFEYFSETQRNKGNFPGRFSGRQFSNSRSEMNVSTLELGDSALYLCASSGISGGTDTQYFGPGTRLTVL.

CDR3 coding DNA: TGCGCCAGCAGCTTGAGTGACATCTCCTCTGGGGCCAACGTCCTGACTTTC. Translated: CASSLSDISSGANVLTF. The rearrangement links TRBV5-1 to TRBJ2-6; D is undetermined. The germline V gene encodes CDR1 SGHRS and CDR2 YFSETQ. Trimming shortened V by 1 base and J by 0 bases, and 11 bases separated the two germline ends. The CDR3 extends over 17 amino acids.

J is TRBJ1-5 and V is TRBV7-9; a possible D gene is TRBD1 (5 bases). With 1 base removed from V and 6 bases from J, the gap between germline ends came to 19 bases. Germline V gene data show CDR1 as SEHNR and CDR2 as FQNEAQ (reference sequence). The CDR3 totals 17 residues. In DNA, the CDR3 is TGTGCCAGCAGCTTAGGTCTGATGGGTGGGGCCAGTCAGCCCCAGCATTTT. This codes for CASSLGLMGGASQPQHF.

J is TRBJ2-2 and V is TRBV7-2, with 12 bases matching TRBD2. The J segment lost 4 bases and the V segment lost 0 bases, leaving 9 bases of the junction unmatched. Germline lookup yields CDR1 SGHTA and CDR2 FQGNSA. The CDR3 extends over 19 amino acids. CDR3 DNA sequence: TGTGCCAGCAGCTTAGCGTTCCTAGCGGGGGGGCCAGGCACCGGGGAGCTGTTTTTT. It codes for CASSLAFLAGGPGTGELFF.

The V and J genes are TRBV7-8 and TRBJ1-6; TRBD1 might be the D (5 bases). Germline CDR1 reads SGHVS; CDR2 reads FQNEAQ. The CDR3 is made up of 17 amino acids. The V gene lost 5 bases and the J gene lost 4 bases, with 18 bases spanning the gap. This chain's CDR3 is CASSTILQVSYNSPLHF. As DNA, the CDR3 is TGTGCCAGCAGCACCATTCTACAGGTTTCTTATAATTCACCCCTCCACTTT. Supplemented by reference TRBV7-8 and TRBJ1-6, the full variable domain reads GAGVSQSPRYKVAKRGQDVALRCDPISGHVSLFWYQQALGQGPEFLTYFQNEAQLDKSGLPSDRFFAERPEGSVSTLKIQRTQQEDSAVYLCASSTILQVSYNSPLHFGNGTRLTVT.

The CDR3 nucleotides are TGTGCCAGCAGCTCCGACAGGGGGCTAGAAAACATTCAGTACTTC. Protein: CASSSDRGLENIQYF. This chain joins TRBV7-8 and TRBJ2-4, with 10 bases identical to TRBD1. The CDR3 covers 15 residues. CDR1 SGHVS and CDR2 FQNEAQ come from the germline V gene. With V trimmed by 4 bases and J by 5 bases, 5 bases remained unmatched.

The CDR3 protein is CSVEQGADEQYF. DNA of the CDR3: TGCAGCGTTGAGCAGGGGGCCGACGAGCAGTACTTC. This sequence joins TRBV29-1 and TRBJ2-7; TRBD1 matches at 8 bases. This CDR3 has 12 residues. The germline gives CDR1 SQVTM, CDR2 ANQGSEA. V was pared by 3 bases and J by 5 bases, with 3 bases of the junction left unmatched.

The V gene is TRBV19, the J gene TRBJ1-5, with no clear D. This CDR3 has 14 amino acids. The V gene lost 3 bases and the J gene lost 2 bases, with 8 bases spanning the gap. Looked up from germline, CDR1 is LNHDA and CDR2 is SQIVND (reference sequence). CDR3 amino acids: CASSITVGNQPQHF. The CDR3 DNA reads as TGTGCCAGTAGTATTACGGTTGGCAATCAGCCCCAGCATTTT.

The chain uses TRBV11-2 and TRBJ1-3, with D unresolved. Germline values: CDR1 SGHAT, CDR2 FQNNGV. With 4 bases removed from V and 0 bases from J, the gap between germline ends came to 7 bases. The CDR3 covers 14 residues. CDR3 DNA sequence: TGTGCCAGCAGCTCAACTAGCTCTGGAAACACCATATATTTT. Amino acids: CASSSTSSGNTIYF.

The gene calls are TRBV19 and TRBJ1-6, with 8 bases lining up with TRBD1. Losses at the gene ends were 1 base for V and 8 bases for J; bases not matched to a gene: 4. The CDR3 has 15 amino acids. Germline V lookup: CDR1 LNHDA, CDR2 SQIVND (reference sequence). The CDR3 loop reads CASSIGTGRDSPLHF. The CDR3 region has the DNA TGTGCCAGTAGTATAGGGACAGGGCGAGATTCACCCCTCCACTTT.

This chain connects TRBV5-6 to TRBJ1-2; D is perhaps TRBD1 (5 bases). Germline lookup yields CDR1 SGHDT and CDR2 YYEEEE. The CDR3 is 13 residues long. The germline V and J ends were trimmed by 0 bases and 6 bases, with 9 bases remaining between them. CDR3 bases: TGTGCCAGCAGCTTGGGCCAGGGCGATGGCTACACCTTC. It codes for CASSLGQGDGYTF.

The CDR3 coding sequence is TGTGCCAGCAGCTACCGGGACAGGGGCTTCGCCACCTTC. Translation: CASSYRDRGFATF. The V gene is TRBV11-2, the J gene TRBJ1-2; TRBD1 matches 10 bases. V shed 4 bases and J 13 bases; nucleotides not matched to a gene: 9. CDR3 length: 13 amino acids. The germline gives CDR1 SGHAT, CDR2 FQNNGV.

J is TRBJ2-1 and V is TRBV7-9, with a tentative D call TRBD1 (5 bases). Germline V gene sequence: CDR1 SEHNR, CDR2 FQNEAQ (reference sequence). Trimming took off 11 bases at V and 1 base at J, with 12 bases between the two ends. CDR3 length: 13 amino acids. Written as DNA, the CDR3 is TGTGCCGCCCAAGGGGCTTCCTACAATGAGCAGTTCTTC. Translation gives CAAQGASYNEQFF.

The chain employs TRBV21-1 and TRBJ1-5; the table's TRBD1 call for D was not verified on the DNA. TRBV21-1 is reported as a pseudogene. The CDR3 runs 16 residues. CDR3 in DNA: TGTGCCAGCAGCAAAGCGGGCAGGGGGCACAGTCAGCCCCAGCATTTT. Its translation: CASSKAGRGHSQPQHF.

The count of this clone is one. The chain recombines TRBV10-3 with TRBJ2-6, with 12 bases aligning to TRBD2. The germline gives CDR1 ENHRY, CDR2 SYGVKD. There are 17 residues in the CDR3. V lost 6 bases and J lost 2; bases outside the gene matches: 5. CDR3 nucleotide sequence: TGTGCCATCAGCGCTAGCGGGGGGGCCGCTGGGGCCAACGTCCTGACTTTC. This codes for CAISASGGAAGANVLTF.

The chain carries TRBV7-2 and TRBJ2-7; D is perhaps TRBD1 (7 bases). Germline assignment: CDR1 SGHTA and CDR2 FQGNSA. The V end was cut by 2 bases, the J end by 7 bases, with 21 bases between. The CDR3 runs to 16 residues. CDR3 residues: CASSLQAGPQGGEQYF. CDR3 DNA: TGTGCCAGCAGCTTACAGGCGGGGCCCCAGGGGGGAGAGCAGTACTTC.

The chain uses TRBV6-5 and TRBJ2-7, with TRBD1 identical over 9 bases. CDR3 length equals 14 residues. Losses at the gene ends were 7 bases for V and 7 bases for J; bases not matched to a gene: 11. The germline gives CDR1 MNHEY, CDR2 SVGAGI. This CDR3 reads CASTGTGSTWEQYF. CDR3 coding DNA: TGTGCCAGCACCGGGACAGGGAGTACCTGGGAGCAGTACTTC.

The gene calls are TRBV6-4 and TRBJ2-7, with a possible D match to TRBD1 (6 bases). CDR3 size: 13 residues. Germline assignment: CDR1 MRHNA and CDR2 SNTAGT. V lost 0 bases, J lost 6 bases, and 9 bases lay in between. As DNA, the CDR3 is TGTGCCAGCAGTGACTCGCCACAGGGCGAGCAGTACTTC. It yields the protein CASSDSPQGEQYF.